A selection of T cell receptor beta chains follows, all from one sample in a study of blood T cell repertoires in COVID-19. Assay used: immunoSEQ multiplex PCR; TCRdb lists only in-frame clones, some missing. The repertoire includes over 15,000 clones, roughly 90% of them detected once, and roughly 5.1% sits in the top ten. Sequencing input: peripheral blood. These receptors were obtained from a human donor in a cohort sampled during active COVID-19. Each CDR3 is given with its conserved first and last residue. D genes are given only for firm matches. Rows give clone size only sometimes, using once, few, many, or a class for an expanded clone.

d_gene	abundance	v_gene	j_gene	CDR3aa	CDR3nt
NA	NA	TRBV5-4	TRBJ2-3	CASSFPQQVGTDTQYF	TGTGCCAGCAGCTTCCCACAGCAAGTGGGCACAGATACGCAGTATTTT
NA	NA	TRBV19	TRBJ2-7	CASSPGLGLSYEQYF	TGTGCCAGTAGTCCAGGACTGGGTCTCTCCTACGAGCAGTACTTC
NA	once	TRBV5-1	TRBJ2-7	CASSPRGGEDEQYF	TGCGCCAGCAGCCCACGGGGAGGTGAGGATGAGCAGTACTTC
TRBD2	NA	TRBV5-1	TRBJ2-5	CASSKAGAGETQYF	TGCGCCAGCAGCAAAGCGGGAGCGGGTGAGACCCAGTACTTC
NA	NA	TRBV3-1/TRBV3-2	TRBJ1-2	CASSQDYQGRLGYTF	TGTGCCAGCAGCCAAGATTACCAGGGGCGCCTGGGCTACACCTTC
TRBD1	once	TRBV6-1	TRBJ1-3	CASSEAYSGQGRNTIYF	TGTGCCAGCAGTGAAGCGTATTCGGGACAGGGCAGAAACACCATATATTTT
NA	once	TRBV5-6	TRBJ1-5	CASSSGHFYSNQPQHF	TGTGCCAGCAGCTCGGGACATTTCTATAGCAATCAGCCCCAGCATTTT
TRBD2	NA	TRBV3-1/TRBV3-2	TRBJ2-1	CASSQQRDYWNNEQFF	TGTGCCAGCAGCCAACAACGGGACTATTGGAACAATGAGCAGTTCTTC
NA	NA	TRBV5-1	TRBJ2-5	CASSLVAEAQETQYF	TGCGCCAGCAGCTTGGTAGCGGAGGCACAAGAGACCCAGTACTTC
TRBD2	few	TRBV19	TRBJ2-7	CASTPAGGNVEQYF	TGTGCCAGTACCCCAGCGGGAGGAAACGTCGAGCAGTACTTC
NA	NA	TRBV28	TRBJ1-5	CASSYRPLEPQHF	TGCGCCAGCAGTTACAGGCCTTTGGAGCCCCAGCATTTT
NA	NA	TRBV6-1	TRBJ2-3	CASSEATGGGTDTQYF	TGTGCCAGCAGTGAAGCTACAGGGGGGGGCACAGATACGCAGTATTTT
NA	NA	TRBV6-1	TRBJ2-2	CASSERETGELFF	TGTGCCAGCAGTGAACGAGAAACCGGGGAGCTGTTTTTT
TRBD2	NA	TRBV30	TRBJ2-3	CAWSGLALYTQYF	TGTGCCTGGAGCGGACTAGCTTTATATACGCAGTATTTT
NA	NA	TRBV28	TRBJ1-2	CASSTRQVHGYTF	TGTGCCAGCAGTACCCGACAGGTCCATGGCTACACCTTC
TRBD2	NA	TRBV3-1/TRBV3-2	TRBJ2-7	CASSQEWGGGLDEQYF	TGTGCCAGCAGCCAAGAATGGGGCGGGGGGCTCGACGAGCAGTACTTC
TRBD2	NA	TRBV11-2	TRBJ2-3	CASSPRLAGGPDTQYF	TGTGCCAGCAGCCCCAGACTAGCGGGAGGGCCAGATACGCAGTATTTT
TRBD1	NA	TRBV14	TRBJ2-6	CASSARQGGTHSGANVLTF	TGTGCCAGCAGCGCCCGACAGGGGGGGACTCACTCTGGGGCCAACGTCCTGACTTTC
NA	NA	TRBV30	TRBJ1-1	CALTANTEAFF	TGTGCCTTAACAGCGAACACTGAAGCTTTCTTT
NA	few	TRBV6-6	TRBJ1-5	CASRDSGWDNQPQHF	TGTGCCAGCAGAGACTCAGGGTGGGACAATCAGCCCCAGCATTTT
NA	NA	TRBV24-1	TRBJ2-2	CATSQTGTGELFF	TGTGCCACCAGTCAAACGGGAACCGGGGAGCTGTTTTTT
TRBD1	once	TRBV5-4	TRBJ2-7	CASSLDGTGGIDEQYF	TGTGCCAGCAGCTTGGATGGGACAGGGGGTATCGACGAGCAGTACTTC
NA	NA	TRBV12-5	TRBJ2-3	CASGFDRPTDTQYF	TGTGCTAGTGGTTTTGACAGGCCCACAGATACGCAGTATTTT
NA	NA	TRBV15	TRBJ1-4	CATSLGRVNEKLFF	TGTGCCACCAGCCTGGGGAGGGTGAATGAAAAACTGTTTTTT
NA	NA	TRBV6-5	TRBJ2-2	CASSYSQTGELFF	TGTGCCAGCAGTTACTCCCAGACCGGGGAGCTGTTTTTT